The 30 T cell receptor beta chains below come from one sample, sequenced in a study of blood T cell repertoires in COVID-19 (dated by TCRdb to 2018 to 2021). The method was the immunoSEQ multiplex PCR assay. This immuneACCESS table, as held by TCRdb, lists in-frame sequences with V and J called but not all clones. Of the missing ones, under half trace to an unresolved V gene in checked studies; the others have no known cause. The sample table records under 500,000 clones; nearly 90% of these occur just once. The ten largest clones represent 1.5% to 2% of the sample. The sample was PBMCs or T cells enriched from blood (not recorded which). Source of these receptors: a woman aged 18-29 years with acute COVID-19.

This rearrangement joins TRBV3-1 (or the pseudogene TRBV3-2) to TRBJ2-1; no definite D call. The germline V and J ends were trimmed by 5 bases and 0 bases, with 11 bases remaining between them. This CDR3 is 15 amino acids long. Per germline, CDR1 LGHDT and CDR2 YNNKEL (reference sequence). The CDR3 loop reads CASSLDTSSYNEQFF. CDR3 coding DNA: TGTGCCAGCAGCTTAGACACGAGCTCCTACAATGAGCAGTTCTTC.

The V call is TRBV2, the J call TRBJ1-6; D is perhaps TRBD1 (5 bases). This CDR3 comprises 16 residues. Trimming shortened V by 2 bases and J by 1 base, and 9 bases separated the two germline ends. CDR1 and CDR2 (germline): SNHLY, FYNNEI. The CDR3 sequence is CASSEWGVSYNSPLHF. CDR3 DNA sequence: TGTGCCAGCAGTGAATGGGGGGTTTCCTATAATTCACCCCTCCACTTT.

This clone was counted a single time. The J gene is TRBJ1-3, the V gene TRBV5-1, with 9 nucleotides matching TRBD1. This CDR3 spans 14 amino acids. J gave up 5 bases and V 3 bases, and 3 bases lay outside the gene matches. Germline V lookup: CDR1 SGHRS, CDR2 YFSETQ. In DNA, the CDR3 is TGCGCCAGCAGCTCGGGACAGGGACGAAACACCATATATTTT. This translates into CASSSGQGRNTIYF.

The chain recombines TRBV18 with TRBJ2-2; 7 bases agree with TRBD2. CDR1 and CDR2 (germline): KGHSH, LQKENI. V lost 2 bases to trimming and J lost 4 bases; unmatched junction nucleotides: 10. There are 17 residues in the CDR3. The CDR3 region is CASSPWDYDGSTGELFF. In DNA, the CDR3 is TGTGCCAGCTCACCATGGGACTACGACGGCAGCACCGGGGAGCTGTTTTTT.

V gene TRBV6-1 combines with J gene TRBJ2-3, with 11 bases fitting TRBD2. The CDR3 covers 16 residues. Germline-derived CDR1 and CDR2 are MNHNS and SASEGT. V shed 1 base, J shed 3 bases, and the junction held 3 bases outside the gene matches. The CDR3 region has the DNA TGTGCCAGCAGTGAAGGTCTAGCGGGAGGAACAGATACGCAGTATTTT. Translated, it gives CASSEGLAGGTDTQYF.

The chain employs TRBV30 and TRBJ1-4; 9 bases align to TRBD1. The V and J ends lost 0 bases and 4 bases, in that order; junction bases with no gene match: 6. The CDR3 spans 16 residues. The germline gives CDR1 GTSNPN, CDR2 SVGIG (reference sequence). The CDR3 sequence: CAWSVETGGINEKLFF. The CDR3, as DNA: TGTGCCTGGAGTGTAGAGACAGGGGGGATTAATGAAAAACTGTTTTTT.

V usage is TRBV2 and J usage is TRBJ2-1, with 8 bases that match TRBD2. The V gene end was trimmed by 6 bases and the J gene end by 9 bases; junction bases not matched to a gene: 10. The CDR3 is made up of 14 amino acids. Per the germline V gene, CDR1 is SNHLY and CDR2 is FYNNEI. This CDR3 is CASRTSDKALEQFF. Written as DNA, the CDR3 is TGTGCCAGCAGGACTAGCGATAAGGCCCTTGAGCAGTTCTTC.

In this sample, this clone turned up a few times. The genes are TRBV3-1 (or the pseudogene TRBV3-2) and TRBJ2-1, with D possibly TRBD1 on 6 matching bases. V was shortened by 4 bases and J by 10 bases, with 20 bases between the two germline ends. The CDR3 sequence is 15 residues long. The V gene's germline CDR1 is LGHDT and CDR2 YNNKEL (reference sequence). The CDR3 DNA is TGTGCCAGCAGCCCTCAGGGGAACCCCAATGACGAGCAGTTCTTC. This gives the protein CASSPQGNPNDEQFF.

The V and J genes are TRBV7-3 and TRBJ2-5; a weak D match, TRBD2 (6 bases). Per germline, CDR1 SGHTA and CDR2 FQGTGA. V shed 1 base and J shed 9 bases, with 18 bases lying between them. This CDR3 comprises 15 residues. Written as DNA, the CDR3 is TGTGCCAGCAGCTTAAGCGGGACGCGGTCGGCGCCCCAGTACTTC. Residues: CASSLSGTRSAPQYF.

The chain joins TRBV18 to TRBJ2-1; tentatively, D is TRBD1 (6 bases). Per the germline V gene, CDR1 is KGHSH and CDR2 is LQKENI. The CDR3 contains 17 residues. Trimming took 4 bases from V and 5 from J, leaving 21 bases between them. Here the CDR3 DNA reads TGTGCCAGCTCACTCTTCTCTAATCCACAGGGAAACAATGAGCAGTTCTTC. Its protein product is CASSLFSNPQGNNEQFF. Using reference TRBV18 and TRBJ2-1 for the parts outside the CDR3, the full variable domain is NAGVMQNPRHLVRRRGQEARLRCSPMKGHSHVYWYRQLPEEGLKFMVYLQKENIIDESGMPKERFSAEFPKEGPSILRIQQVVRGDSAAYFCASSLFSNPQGNNEQFFGPGTRLTVL.

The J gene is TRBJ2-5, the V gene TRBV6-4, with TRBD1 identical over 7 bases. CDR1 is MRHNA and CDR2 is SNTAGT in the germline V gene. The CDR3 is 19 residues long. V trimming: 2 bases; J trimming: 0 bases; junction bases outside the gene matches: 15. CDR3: CASSDDRTGSGRHQETQYF. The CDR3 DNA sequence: TGTGCCAGCAGTGACGATCGGACAGGTTCTGGGCGGCACCAAGAGACCCAGTACTTC.

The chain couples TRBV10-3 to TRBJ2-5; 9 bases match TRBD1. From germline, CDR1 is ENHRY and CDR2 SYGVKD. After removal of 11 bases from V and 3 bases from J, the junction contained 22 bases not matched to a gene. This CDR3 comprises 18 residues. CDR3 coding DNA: TGTGCCTCGGGTGAGGACAACAGGGGGCTGGTTATAGAAGAGACCCAGTACTTC. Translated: CASGEDNRGLVIEETQYF.

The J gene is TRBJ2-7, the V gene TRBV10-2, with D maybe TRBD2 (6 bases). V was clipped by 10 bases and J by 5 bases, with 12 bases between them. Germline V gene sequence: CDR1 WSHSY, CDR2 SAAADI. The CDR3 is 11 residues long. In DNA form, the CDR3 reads TGCGCCAAGTGTGGGGGGAACGAGCAGTACTTC. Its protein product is CAKCGGNEQYF.

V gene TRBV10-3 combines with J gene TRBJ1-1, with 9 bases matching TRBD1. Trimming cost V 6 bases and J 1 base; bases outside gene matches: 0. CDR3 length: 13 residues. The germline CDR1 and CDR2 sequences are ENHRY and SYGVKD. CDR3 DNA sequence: TGTGCCATCAGGGGACAGGGGAACACTGAAGCTTTCTTT. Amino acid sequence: CAIRGQGNTEAFF.

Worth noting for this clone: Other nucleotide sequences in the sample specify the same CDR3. The CDR3 sequence: CASSPGTGPYEQYF. CDR3 DNA: TGTGCCAGCTCACCGGGGACAGGGCCCTACGAGCAGTACTTC. The genes are TRBV18 and TRBJ2-7; TRBD1 matches 9 bases. The germline CDR1 and CDR2 sequences are KGHSH and LQKENI. J lost 2 bases, V lost 3 bases, and 2 bases had no gene match. The length of the CDR3 is 14 residues. The whole variable domain, remainder taken from reference TRBV18 and TRBJ2-7, is NAGVMQNPRHLVRRRGQEARLRCSPMKGHSHVYWYRQLPEEGLKFMVYLQKENIIDESGMPKERFSAEFPKEGPSILRIQQVVRGDSAAYFCASSPGTGPYEQYFGPGTRLTVT.

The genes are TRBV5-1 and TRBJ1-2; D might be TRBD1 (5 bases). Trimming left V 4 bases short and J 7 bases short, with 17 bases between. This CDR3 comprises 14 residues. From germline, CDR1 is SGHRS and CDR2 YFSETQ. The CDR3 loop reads CASSDGGEQVGYTF. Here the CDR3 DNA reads TGCGCCAGCAGCGACGGTGGGGAACAGGTTGGCTACACCTTC.

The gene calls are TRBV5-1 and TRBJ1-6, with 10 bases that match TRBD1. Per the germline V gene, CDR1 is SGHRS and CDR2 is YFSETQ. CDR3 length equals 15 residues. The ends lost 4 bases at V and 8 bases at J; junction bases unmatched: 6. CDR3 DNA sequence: TGCGCCAGCAGCGATCGGACAGGGGGGGATTCACCCCTCCACTTT. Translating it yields CASSDRTGGDSPLHF.

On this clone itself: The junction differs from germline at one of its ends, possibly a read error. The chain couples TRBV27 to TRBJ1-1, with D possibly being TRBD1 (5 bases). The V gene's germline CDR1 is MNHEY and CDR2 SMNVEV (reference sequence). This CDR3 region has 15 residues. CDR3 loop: CASSLVLGAYTEAFF. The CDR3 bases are TGTGCCAGCAGTTTAGTCCTAGGGGCCTACACTGAAGCCTTCTTT.

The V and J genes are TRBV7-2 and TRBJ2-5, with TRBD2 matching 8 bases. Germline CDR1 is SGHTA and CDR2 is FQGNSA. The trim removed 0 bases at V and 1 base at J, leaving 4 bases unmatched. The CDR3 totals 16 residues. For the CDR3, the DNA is TGTGCCAGCAGCTTAGCTGTGACTAGCGCCCAAGAGACCCAGTACTTC. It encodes CASSLAVTSAQETQYF.

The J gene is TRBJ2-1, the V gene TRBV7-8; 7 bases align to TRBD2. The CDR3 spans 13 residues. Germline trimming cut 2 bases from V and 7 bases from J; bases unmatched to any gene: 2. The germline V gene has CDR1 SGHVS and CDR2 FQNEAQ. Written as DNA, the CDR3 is TGTGCCAGCAGCTTATGGGGGGGTAATGAGCAGTTCTTC. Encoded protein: CASSLWGGNEQFF.

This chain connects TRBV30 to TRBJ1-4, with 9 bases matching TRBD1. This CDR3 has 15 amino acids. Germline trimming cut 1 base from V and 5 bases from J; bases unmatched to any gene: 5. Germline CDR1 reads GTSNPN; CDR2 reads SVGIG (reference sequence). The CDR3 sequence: CAWSEGTGRNEKLFF. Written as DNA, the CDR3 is TGTGCCTGGAGTGAGGGGACAGGGAGGAATGAAAAACTGTTTTTT.

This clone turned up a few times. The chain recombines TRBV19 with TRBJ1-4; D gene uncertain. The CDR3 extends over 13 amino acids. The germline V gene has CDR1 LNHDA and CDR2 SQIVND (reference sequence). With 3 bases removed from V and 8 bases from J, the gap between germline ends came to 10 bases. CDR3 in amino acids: CASSIQSQEKLFF. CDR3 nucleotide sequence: TGTGCCAGTAGTATCCAGTCTCAAGAAAAACTGTTTTTT.

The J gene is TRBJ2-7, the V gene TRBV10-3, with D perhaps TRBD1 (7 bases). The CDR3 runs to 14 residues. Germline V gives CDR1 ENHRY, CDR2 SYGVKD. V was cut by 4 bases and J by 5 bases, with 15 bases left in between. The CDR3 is CAISVEGRGDEQYF. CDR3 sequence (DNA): TGTGCCATCAGTGTCGAGGGCAGGGGGGACGAGCAGTACTTC.

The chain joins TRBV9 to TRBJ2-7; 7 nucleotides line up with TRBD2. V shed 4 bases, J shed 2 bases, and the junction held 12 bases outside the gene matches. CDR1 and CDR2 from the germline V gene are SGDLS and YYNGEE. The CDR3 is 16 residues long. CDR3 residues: CASSPRGSGSTYEQYF. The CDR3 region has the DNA TGTGCCAGCAGCCCCCGGGGTAGCGGGTCCACCTACGAGCAGTACTTC.

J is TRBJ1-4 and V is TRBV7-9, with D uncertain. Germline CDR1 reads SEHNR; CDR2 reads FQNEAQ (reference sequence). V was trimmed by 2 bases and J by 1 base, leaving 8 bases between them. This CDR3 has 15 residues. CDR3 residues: CASSLREGTNEKLFF. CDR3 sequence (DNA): TGTGCCAGCAGCTTAAGGGAGGGAACTAATGAAAAACTGTTTTTT. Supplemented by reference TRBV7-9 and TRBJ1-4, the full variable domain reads DTGVSQNPRHKITKRGQNVTFRCDPISEHNRLYWYRQTLGQGPEFLTYFQNEAQLEKSRLLSDRFSAERPKGSFSTLEIQRTEQGDSAMYLCASSLREGTNEKLFFGSGTQLSVL.

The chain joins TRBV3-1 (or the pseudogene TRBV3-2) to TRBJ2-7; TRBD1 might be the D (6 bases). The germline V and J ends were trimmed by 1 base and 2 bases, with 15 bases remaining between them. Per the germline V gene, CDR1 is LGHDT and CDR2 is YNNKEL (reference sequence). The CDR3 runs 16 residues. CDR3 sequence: CASSQGLDSATYEQYF. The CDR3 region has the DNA TGTGCCAGCAGCCAAGGACTGGACAGCGCAACCTACGAGCAGTACTTC.

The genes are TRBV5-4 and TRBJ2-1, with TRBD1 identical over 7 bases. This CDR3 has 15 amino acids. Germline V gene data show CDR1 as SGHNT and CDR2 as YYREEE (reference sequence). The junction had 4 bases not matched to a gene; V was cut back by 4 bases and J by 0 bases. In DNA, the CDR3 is TGTGCCAGCAGCCCAGGGGGTGGCTCCTACAATGAGCAGTTCTTC. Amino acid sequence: CASSPGGGSYNEQFF.

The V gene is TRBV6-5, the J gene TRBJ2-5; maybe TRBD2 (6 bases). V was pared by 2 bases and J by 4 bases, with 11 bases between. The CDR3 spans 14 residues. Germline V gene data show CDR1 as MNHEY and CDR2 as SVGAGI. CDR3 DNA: TGTGCCAGCAGTTACCACGTCGGGGGAGAGACCCAGTACTTC. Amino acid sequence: CASSYHVGGETQYF.

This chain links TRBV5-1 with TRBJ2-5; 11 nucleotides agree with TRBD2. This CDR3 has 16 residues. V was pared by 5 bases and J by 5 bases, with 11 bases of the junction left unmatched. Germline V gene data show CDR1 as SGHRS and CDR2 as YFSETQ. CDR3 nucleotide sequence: TGCGCCAGCAGTATCGGGACTAGCGGCCTCCAGGAGACCCAGTACTTC. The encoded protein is CASSIGTSGLQETQYF.

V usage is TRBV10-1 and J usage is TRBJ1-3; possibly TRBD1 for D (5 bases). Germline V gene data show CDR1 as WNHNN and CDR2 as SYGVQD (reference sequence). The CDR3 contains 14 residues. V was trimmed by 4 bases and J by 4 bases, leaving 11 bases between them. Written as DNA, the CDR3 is TGCGCCAGCAGTGCCGGGACTTCAGGAAACACCATATATTTT. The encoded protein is CASSAGTSGNTIYF.